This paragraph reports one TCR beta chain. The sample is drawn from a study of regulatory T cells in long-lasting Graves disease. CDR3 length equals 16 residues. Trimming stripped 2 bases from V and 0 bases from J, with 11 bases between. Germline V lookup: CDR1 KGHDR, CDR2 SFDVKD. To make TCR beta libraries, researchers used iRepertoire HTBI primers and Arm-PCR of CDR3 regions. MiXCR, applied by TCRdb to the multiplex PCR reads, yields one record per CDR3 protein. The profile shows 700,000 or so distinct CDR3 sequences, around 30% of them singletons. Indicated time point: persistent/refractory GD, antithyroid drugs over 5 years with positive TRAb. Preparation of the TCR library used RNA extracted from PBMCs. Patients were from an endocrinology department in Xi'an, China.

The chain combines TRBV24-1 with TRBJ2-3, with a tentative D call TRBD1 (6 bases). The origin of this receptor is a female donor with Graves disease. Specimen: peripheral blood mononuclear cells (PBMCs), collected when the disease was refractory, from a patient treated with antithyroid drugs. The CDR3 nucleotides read TGTGCCACCAGTGATTCGAGGACAGCTAGCACAGATACGCAGTATTTT. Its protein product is CATSDSRTASTDTQYF.